This T cell receptor (beta chain) was profiled in a study of CD4+ T cells in melanoma. General observations from the study: Reportedly, melanoma neoantigen-specific CD4+ T cells showed varied differentiation states. A reported correlation linked neoantigen-specific CD4+ T cells to CD8+, macrophage and B cell function.

TCRdb's copy holds only in-frame clones and misses some; the assay was immunoSEQ multiplex PCR. The sample lists about 140,000 clones, 92% occurring once. V was clipped by 0 bases and J by 6 bases, with 10 bases between them. CDR3 length equals 14 residues. Germline CDR1 LNHDA, CDR2 SQIVND (reference sequence). As for this clone: The antigen remains unidentified.

The chain is built from TRBV19 and TRBJ2-3, with D possibly TRBD1 on 5 matching bases. This sequence originates from a human donor with melanoma. CDR3 sequence: CASSIEGRADTQYF. The CDR3, as DNA: TGTGCCAGTAGTATAGAGGGGCGCGCGGATACGCAGTATTTT.